The 17 T cell receptor beta chains given below trace back to one sample, sequenced in a study of tumor-infiltrating lymphocytes in primary liver carcinoma. The template, 500 ng total RNA, yielded TCR beta cDNA made with a constant-region primer. Slightly modified ARM-PCR, run as three nested multiplex PCR rounds, produced the TCR beta libraries. The opening two PCR rounds, around 9 cycles each, paired TRBV1-TRBV30 forward primers with a C-beta reverse primer. MiXCR was run by TCRdb on the multiplex PCR reads, yielding one entry per CDR3 protein. The table has roughly 120,000 distinct CDR3 sequences, about two thirds seen once. From approximately 20-30 mg of unsorted bulk tissue, DNA and RNA were co-extracted together. The sample comprised tumor-adjacent normal liver tissue. The receptors derive from a woman aged 60-75 years with primary liver carcinoma and hepatitis B virus infection.

Details on this clonotype: Because it lacks the conserved phenylalanine or tryptophan at the end, this CDR3 is likely a read error. This chain uses TRBV29-1 with TRBJ1-5, with 7 bases lining up with TRBD1. Germline assignment: CDR1 SQVTM and CDR2 ANQGSEA. This CDR3 comprises 14 residues. V dropped 4 bases and J dropped 9; count of bases not matched to a gene: 12. CDR3 DNA: TGCAGCGTTGCAATTGAGGGGGCCTCGGGGCCCCAGCATATT. Translated: CSVAIEGASGPQHI.

The chain employs TRBV5-1 and TRBJ2-7; tentative D call: TRBD2 (7 bases). Germline lookup yields CDR1 SGHRS and CDR2 YFSETQ. Trimming took 0 bases from V and 6 from J, leaving 16 bases between them. The CDR3 length is 15 residues. The CDR3 DNA is TGCGCCAGCAGCTTGGAATGGGGGGGCAGAGGCGAGCAGTACTTC. Protein product: CASSLEWGGRGEQYF.

Concerning this clonotype itself: Just one base apart from a much larger clone, this may be a read error. V is TRBV5-1 and J is TRBJ2-1; TRBD2 matches 14 bases. CDR1 is SGHRS and CDR2 is YFSETQ in the germline V gene. Germline trimming cut 4 bases from V and 12 bases from J; bases unmatched to any gene: 9. This CDR3 spans 15 amino acids. The CDR3 loop reads CASSPLGTSGSRQFF. CDR3 DNA sequence: TGCGCCAGCAGCCCGCTCGGGACTAGCGGGAGTCGGCAGTTCTTC.

In regard to this clonotype: The junction does not match germline at one end; this may be a read error. V gene TRBV6-6 combines with J gene TRBJ2-7; 12 positions match TRBD1. The germline V gene has CDR1 MNHNY and CDR2 SVGAGI (reference sequence). The CDR3 covers 15 residues. The CDR3 spells CASSSGTGGSYELYF. The CDR3 DNA reads TGTGCCAGCAGTTCCGGGACAGGGGGCTCCTACGAGCTGTATTTC.

This clonotype has ten or more counts. The chain uses TRBV28 and TRBJ1-1; TRBD1 is a possible D gene (5 bases). CDR1 and CDR2 (germline): MDHEN, SYDVKM. V was cut by 0 bases and J by 5 bases, with 7 bases left in between. The CDR3 contains 13 residues. CDR3 sequence reads: CASSLWGQTEAFF. CDR3 DNA: TGTGCCAGCAGTTTATGGGGGCAGACTGAAGCTTTCTTT.

A word on this clonotype: In this CDR3 the conserved last residue, phenylalanine or tryptophan, is missing, so a read error is likely. The genes are TRBV11-3 and TRBJ2-3; 8 bases map to TRBD2. Looked up from germline, CDR1 is SGHNT and CDR2 is YENEEA. The CDR3 runs 14 residues. In nucleotides, the CDR3 is TGTGCCAGCGGCTTCAGGACTAGCACAGATACACAGTATCTT. Its translation: CASGFRTSTDTQYL.

The CDR3 nucleotides read TGTGCCAGCAATAGACTCACAGATACGCAGTATTTT. Amino acid sequence: CASNRLTDTQYF. The chain joins TRBV2 to TRBJ2-3; D gene ambiguous. The V gene's germline CDR1 is SNHLY and CDR2 FYNNEI. This CDR3 region has 12 residues. V was clipped by 7 bases and J by 2 bases, with 7 bases between them.

As regards this clonotype: A junction boundary mismatches the germline segment, possibly from a read error. This rearrangement joins TRBV4-1 to TRBJ2-5, with a weak D call TRBD1 (6 bases). Germline V gene sequence: CDR1 MGHRA, CDR2 YSYEKL. The CDR3 totals 13 residues. Here the CDR3 reads CASTFRTMGAQYF. The CDR3 coding sequence is TGCGCCAGCACCTTCCGGACAATGGGGGCCCAGTACTTT.

This clonotype was counted ten times or more. V and J are TRBV28 and TRBJ2-7; D unresolved. There are 13 residues in the CDR3. V dropped 6 bases and J dropped 2 bases, with 11 bases sitting between them. Germline CDR1 and CDR2: MDHEN and SYDVKM. The CDR3 bases are TGTGCCAGCAGCCGGGCAAGGCCCTACGAGCAGTACTTC. It encodes CASSRARPYEQYF.

Notes on this clonotype: A single base separates this from a much larger clone, so it may be a read error. The V and J genes are TRBV5-5 and TRBJ1-1; TRBD1 matches 7 bases. The germline CDR1 and CDR2 sequences are SGHKS and YYEKEE (reference sequence). This CDR3 comprises 15 residues. With V trimmed by 2 bases and J by 4 bases, 8 bases remained unmatched. Here the CDR3 reads CASSFGPRGSTEAFF. The CDR3 DNA sequence: TGTGCCAGCAGCTTTGGACCCAGGGGGAGCACTGAAGCTTTCTTT.

This clonotype was seen repeatedly, ten times or more. The V gene is TRBV29-1, the J gene TRBJ1-2; TRBD1 agrees at 9 bases. Germline CDR1 is SQVTM and CDR2 is ANQGSEA. The V gene end was trimmed by 6 bases and the J gene end by 8 bases; junction bases not matched to a gene: 4. The CDR3 is 11 residues long. CDR3 sequence reads: CSVQDRGGYTF. Here the CDR3 DNA reads TGCAGCGTCCAAGACAGGGGGGGCTACACCTTC.

This clonotype has ten or more counts. The rearrangement links TRBV12-3 or TRBV12-4 to TRBJ1-6, with D perhaps matching TRBD1 (6 bases). Between the trimmed V and J ends, which lost 5 bases and 4 bases, there was a span of 12 bases. This CDR3 spans 15 amino acids. Here the CDR3 reads CASSPGTQYNSPLHF. The CDR3 bases are TGTGCCAGCAGTCCCGGGACACAGTATAATTCACCCCTCCACTTT.

CDR3 residues: CASSYETSGSAFF. In DNA form, the CDR3 reads TGTGCCAGCAGTTACGAGACTAGCGGGAGTGCCTTCTTC. The chain couples TRBV11-2 to TRBJ2-1, with 12 bases matching TRBD2. Germline CDR1 and CDR2: SGHAT and FQNNGV. The CDR3 runs to 13 residues. After removal of 6 bases from V and 16 bases from J, the junction contained 10 bases not matched to a gene. Full variable domain (outside the CDR3, taken from reference TRBV11-2 and TRBJ2-1): EAGVAQSPRYKIIEKRQSVAFWCNPISGHATLYWYQQILGQGPKLLIQFQNNGVVDDSQLPKDRFSAERLKGVDSTLKIQPAKLEDSAVYLCASSYETSGSAFFGPGTRLTVL.

Comments on this clonotype: The junction differs from germline at one of its ends, possibly a read error. The V and J genes are TRBV12-3 or TRBV12-4 and TRBJ2-5; 7 bases match TRBD2. The CDR3 spans 14 residues. CDR3 nucleotides: TGTGCTAGCAGTTTTCGGGACTACCAAGAGACCCAGAACTTC. Protein product: CASSFRDYQETQNF.

Notes on this clonotype: The junction does not match germline at one end; this may be a read error. The chain combines TRBV14 with TRBJ2-5; maybe TRBD1 (5 bases). CDR3 length: 16 amino acids. The germline gives CDR1 SGHDN, CDR2 FVKESK. CDR3 amino acids: CASSQMKHGARETQYF. The DNA of the CDR3 is TGTGCTAGCAGCCAGATGAAGCATGGGGCGCGGGAGACCCAGTACTTC.

This clonotype came up a few times. This chain uses TRBV6-2 or TRBV6-3 with TRBJ2-5; tentative D call: TRBD2 (6 bases). Trimming stripped 8 bases from V and 1 base from J, with 14 bases between. Germline values: CDR1 MNHEY, CDR2 SVGEGT. This CDR3 comprises 14 residues. CDR3 coding DNA: TGTGCCAGCCGCAAGCGGACTACCCAAGAGACCCAGTACTTC. Protein product: CASRKRTTQETQYF.

This clonotype showed up many times. The chain links TRBV4-1 to TRBJ1-4; perhaps TRBD1 as D (5 bases). V lost 6 bases and J 3 bases, leaving 11 bases between the germline ends. Germline loops: CDR1 MGHRA, CDR2 YSYEKL. The CDR3 has 14 residues. The CDR3: CASRFGGSNEKLFF. The DNA of the CDR3 is TGCGCCAGCAGATTTGGGGGATCTAATGAAAAACTGTTTTTT.